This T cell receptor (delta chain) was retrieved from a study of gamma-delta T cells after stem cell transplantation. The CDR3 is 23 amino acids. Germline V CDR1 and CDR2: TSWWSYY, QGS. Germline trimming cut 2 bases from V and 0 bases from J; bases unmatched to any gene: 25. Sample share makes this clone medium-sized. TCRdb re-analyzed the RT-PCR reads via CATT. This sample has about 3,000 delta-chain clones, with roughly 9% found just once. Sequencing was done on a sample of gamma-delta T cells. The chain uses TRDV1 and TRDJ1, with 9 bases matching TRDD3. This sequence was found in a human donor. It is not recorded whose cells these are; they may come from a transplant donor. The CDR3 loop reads CALGERVPRPISHWGTNTDKLIF. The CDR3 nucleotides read TGTGCTCTTGGGGAAAGGGTGCCTAGGCCTATATCACACTGGGGGACAAACACCGATAAACTCATCTTT.